The 12 T cell receptor beta chains given below trace back to one sample, sequenced in a study of blood T cell repertoires in COVID-19. Using immunoSEQ multiplex PCR, the repertoire was profiled, and TCRdb retains in-frame clones only, with some absent. The sample carries roughly 69,000 clones, more than 75% recorded once. The sample was peripheral blood. The receptors were sampled from a human donor in a cohort sampled during active COVID-19.

The rearrangement joins TRBV2 to TRBJ1-5; TRBD1 is a possible D gene (5 bases). The CDR3 contains 14 residues. Trimming took 3 bases from V and 6 from J, leaving 12 bases between them. CDR1 SNHLY and CDR2 FYNNEI come from the germline V gene. The CDR3 region has the DNA TGTGCCAGCAGTGAGGGGGGTAGCGTTCAGCCCCAGCATTTT. Translated: CASSEGGSVQPQHF.

The table lists this clone with a few counts. For the CDR3, the DNA is TGTGCCAGTAGCCCCGGGACAACCACCGGGGAGCTGTTTTTT. This translates into CASSPGTTTGELFF. This rearrangement joins TRBV19 to TRBJ2-2, with D possibly TRBD1 on 6 matching bases. CDR3 length: 14 residues. Looked up from germline, CDR1 is LNHDA and CDR2 is SQIVND (reference sequence). With 6 bases removed from V and 4 bases from J, the gap between germline ends came to 12 bases.

The J gene is TRBJ2-3, the V gene TRBV9; 11 positions agree with TRBD2. CDR1 and CDR2 from the germline V gene are SGDLS and YYNGEE. J was trimmed by 5 bases and V by 0 bases; bases with no gene match: 5. The CDR3 length is 16 residues. CDR3 in DNA: TGTGCCAGCAGCGTAGAGGCGCTAGCGGGGGGAGATACGCAGTATTTT. Translation gives CASSVEALAGGDTQYF. The whole variable domain, remainder taken from reference TRBV9 and TRBJ2-3, is DSGVTQTPKHLITATGQRVTLRCSPRSGDLSVYWYQQSLDQGLQFLIQYYNGEERAKGNILERFSAQQFPDLHSELNLSSLELGDSALYFCASSVEALAGGDTQYFGPGTRLTVL.

The V gene is TRBV3-1 (or the pseudogene TRBV3-2), the J gene TRBJ1-5; D might be TRBD1 (5 bases). This CDR3 comprises 15 residues. The V and J ends lost 4 bases and 1 base respectively, with 11 bases between them. Germline V gene data show CDR1 as LGHDT and CDR2 as YNNKEL (reference sequence). This CDR3 reads CASSPLGGSNQPQHF. The CDR3 nucleotides read TGTGCCAGCAGCCCCCTTGGGGGGAGCAATCAGCCCCAGCATTTT.

This clone is labeled as medium-sized. The chain recombines TRBV2 with TRBJ1-5; TRBD1 matches at 8 bases. The junction had 0 bases not matched to a gene; V was cut back by 1 base and J by 4 bases. The V gene's germline CDR1 is SNHLY and CDR2 FYNNEI. The CDR3 totals 14 residues. The CDR3 is CASSEGQGNQPQHF. In DNA form, the CDR3 reads TGTGCCAGCAGTGAAGGACAGGGGAATCAGCCCCAGCATTTT.

This sequence joins TRBV5-4 and TRBJ1-2, with 9 bases matching TRBD1. Germline CDR1 and CDR2: SGHNT and YYREEE (reference sequence). The CDR3 length is 14 residues. The V segment lost 5 bases and the J segment 8 bases; nucleotides outside the gene matches: 10. CDR3 DNA: TGTGCCAGCAGGCTTAGTGGGACAGGGAAGGGCTACACCTTC. This translates into CASRLSGTGKGYTF.

The J gene is TRBJ2-2, the V gene TRBV6-5; possibly TRBD2 for D (5 bases). V was clipped by 2 bases and J by 3 bases, with 7 bases between them. The germline V gene encodes CDR1 MNHEY and CDR2 SVGAGI. This CDR3 region has 14 residues. The chain's CDR3 is CASSYGADTGELFF. DNA of the CDR3: TGTGCCAGCAGTTACGGAGCGGACACCGGGGAGCTGTTTTTT.

This clone has just one count. The chain is built from TRBV5-1 and TRBJ1-5; D gene unclear. The CDR3 runs 13 residues. From germline, CDR1 is SGHRS and CDR2 YFSETQ. The V and J ends lost 0 bases and 7 bases respectively, with 8 bases between them. CDR3 coding DNA: TGCGCCAGCAGCTTGGGTCTGGGCCAGCCCCAGCATTTT. Encoded protein: CASSLGLGQPQHF.

The chain joins TRBV5-1 to TRBJ2-7, with D possibly matching TRBD2 (5 bases). The CDR3 spans 11 residues. V lost 2 bases and J 7 bases, leaving 7 bases between the germline ends. Germline values: CDR1 SGHRS, CDR2 YFSETQ. The CDR3 here is CASSLGLEQYF. The CDR3, as DNA: TGCGCCAGCAGCTTAGGACTGGAGCAGTACTTC.

The V gene is TRBV28, the J gene TRBJ1-3, with D tentatively TRBD1 (6 bases). The CDR3 is 14 residues long. Germline CDR1 reads MDHEN; CDR2 reads SYDVKM. Trimming left V 7 bases short and J 7 bases short, with 17 bases between. CDR3 nucleotide sequence: TGTGCCAGCACCACGGACAGAACTCGGAACACCATATATTTT. Protein product: CASTTDRTRNTIYF.

The V call is TRBV2, the J call TRBJ2-5, with 7 bases that match TRBD2. The V gene's germline CDR1 is SNHLY and CDR2 FYNNEI. Germline trimming cut 6 bases from V and 4 bases from J; bases unmatched to any gene: 8. The CDR3 covers 14 residues. The chain's CDR3 is CASRPGGGGETQYF. The CDR3 DNA is TGTGCCAGCAGACCGGGCGGCGGGGGAGAGACCCAGTACTTC.

This chain joins TRBV19 and TRBJ1-4; 9 positions agree with TRBD1. Germline values: CDR1 LNHDA, CDR2 SQIVND (reference sequence). J was trimmed by 7 bases and V by 4 bases; bases with no gene match: 7. This CDR3 contains 15 residues. The CDR3: CASSTQQGAAEKLFF. The CDR3 region has the DNA TGTGCCAGTAGTACCCAACAGGGGGCGGCTGAAAAACTGTTTTTT.